This entry lists 21 T cell receptor beta chains sequenced from one sample in a study of glioma-infiltrating T cells. The iRepertoire nested amplicon-rescue multiplex PCR amplified TCR alpha and beta CDR3s from RNA. TCRdb re-called the multiplex PCR reads through MiXCR, storing one row per CDR3 protein. The repertoire consists of under 200,000 distinct CDR3 sequences, with about 46% occurring once and the leading ten covering 5.2%. The specimen was glioma tissue, nonneoplastic brain tissue, or PBMCs (not recorded which). These receptors came from a human donor with low-grade glioma or glioblastoma, undergoing nonglioma brain surgery, or in good health (not recorded which).

The chain combines TRBV6-1 with TRBJ1-5, with D unresolved. Trimming left V 3 bases short and J 0 bases short, with 12 bases between. The CDR3 covers 16 residues. Germline CDR1 is MNHNS and CDR2 is SASEGT. The CDR3 DNA is TGTGCCAGCAGTGATGGCATCGAGTTTAGCAATCAGCCCCAGCATTTT. It codes for CASSDGIEFSNQPQHF.

Points on this clonotype: A read error may explain this, as a much larger clone is one base away. CDR3 nucleotides: TGTGCCAGCAGCCAAGCGGGAGCACCCTACAATGAGAAGTTCTTC. It is translated as CASSQAGAPYNEKFF. This chain connects TRBV3-1 to TRBJ2-1, with D tentatively TRBD2 (6 bases). The CDR3 length is 15 residues. Per the germline V gene, CDR1 is LGHDT and CDR2 is YNNKEL (reference sequence).

In regard to this clonotype: At one end the junction does not follow the germline gene, possibly because of a read error. This rearrangement joins TRBV15 to TRBJ1-5, with D possibly matching TRBD1 (5 bases). The CDR3 spans 16 residues. CDR1 is LNHNV, CDR2 YYDKDF, per germline (reference sequence). CDR3 sequence reads: CATSSDSGIRLRPEHF. CDR3 sequence (DNA): TGTGCCACCAGCAGTGATTCAGGGATCCGGCTTCGGCCCGAGCATTTT.

This clonotype was observed many times. In DNA, the CDR3 is TGTGCCAGCAGTTATCTCGGTAACACAGATACGCAGTATTTT. Protein product: CASSYLGNTDTQYF. This chain connects TRBV6-6 to TRBJ2-3, with no clear D. CDR3 length: 14 residues. V was clipped by 3 bases and J by 2 bases, with 9 bases between them. CDR1 and CDR2 (germline): MNHNY, SVGAGI (reference sequence).

In the case of this clonotype: This may stem from a read error, because a much larger clone lies one nucleotide away. V is TRBV20-1 and J is TRBJ2-1, with 11 bases matching TRBD2. Germline CDR1 and CDR2: DFQATT and SNEGSKA (reference sequence). The CDR3 consists of 16 residues. This chain's CDR3 is CSANEYGTSGLNEKFF. The CDR3 region has the DNA TGCAGTGCTAACGAATACGGGACTAGCGGACTCAATGAGAAGTTCTTC.

This chain connects TRBV29-1 to TRBJ1-1; no definite D call. V shed 5 bases and J shed 4 bases, with 8 bases lying between them. The CDR3 contains 11 residues. CDR1 is SQVTM and CDR2 is ANQGSEA in the germline V gene. CDR3 in DNA: TGCAGCGTTCTACCCTCCACTGAAGCTTTCTTT. This translates into CSVLPSTEAFF.

In the case of this clonotype: One end of the junction fails to match germline, which may point to a read error. The chain is built from TRBV28 and TRBJ2-3; 13 bases map to TRBD2. The CDR3 has 13 amino acids. Germline V CDR1 and CDR2: MDHEN, SYDVKM. The CDR3 DNA follows: TGTGCCAGCAGCCAAGTGGGACTAGCGGGGAGTTGTTTT. This sequence encodes CASSQVGLAGSCF.

About this clonotype: A much larger clone differs by one base, so this may be a read error. CDR3 coding DNA: TGTGCCAGCAGCCATGGAAACCTACGGGCTTTCTTT. This encodes CASSHGNLRAFF. This chain links TRBV14 with TRBJ1-1; D call uncertain. Trimming removed 3 bases at V and 11 bases at J, with 13 bases between. The CDR3 spans 12 residues. Per germline, CDR1 SGHDN and CDR2 FVKESK.

This clonotype turned up a few times. V usage is TRBV11-2 and J usage is TRBJ2-3, with D perhaps assigned TRBD1 or TRBD2 (6 bases each). Trimming took 4 bases from V and 1 from J, leaving 15 bases between them. The CDR3 spans 16 residues. Germline CDR1 and CDR2: SGHAT and FQNNGV. The CDR3 protein is CASSWTLRGGTDTQYF. CDR3 DNA: TGTGCCAGCAGCTGGACTCTTAGGGGGGGCACAGATACGCAGTATTTT.

This clonotype has at least ten counts. The chain carries TRBV25-1 and TRBJ1-4, with a possible D match to TRBD1 (5 bases). CDR3 length equals 16 residues. In germline, CDR1 is MGHDK, CDR2 SYGVNS. V dropped 8 bases and J dropped 0 bases, with 16 bases sitting between them. CDR3 region: CASSLGEFATNEKLFF. The CDR3 DNA follows: TGTGCCAGCTCCTTAGGGGAATTTGCAACTAATGAAAAACTGTTTTTT.

This clonotype was counted many times. CDR3 coding DNA: TGTGCCAGCAGTCGGGGTGGTTTTCGCACAGATACGCAGTATTTT. It yields the protein CASSRGGFRTDTQYF. The chain links TRBV28 to TRBJ2-3; possibly TRBD2 for D (5 bases). Germline lookup yields CDR1 MDHEN and CDR2 SYDVKM. CDR3 length equals 15 residues. Trimming left V 5 bases short and J 1 base short, with 13 bases between.

This clonotype was seen repeatedly, ten times or more. V and J are TRBV20-1 and TRBJ2-3; tentative D call: TRBD2 (6 bases). Trimming took off 4 bases at V and 2 bases at J, with 16 bases between the two ends. The CDR3 totals 15 residues. Looked up from germline, CDR1 is DFQATT and CDR2 is SNEGSKA (reference sequence). Here the CDR3 reads CSAIDSGPSTDTQYF. The DNA of the CDR3 is TGCAGTGCTATAGATAGCGGACCTTCCACAGATACGCAGTATTTT.

Points on this clonotype: A much more abundant neighbour one base away suggests this may be a read error. This is likely a read error, given that the CDR3 carries no conserved phenylalanine or tryptophan at its end. DNA of the CDR3: TGTGCCAGCAGTCTAGCGGCCAATGAGCAGTTCTTA. It encodes CASSLAANEQFL. V and J are TRBV6-1 and TRBJ2-1; 7 positions agree with TRBD2. After removal of 5 bases from V and 6 bases from J, the junction contained 1 base not matched to a gene. This CDR3 has 12 amino acids. The germline CDR1 and CDR2 sequences are MNHNS and SASEGT.

This clonotype was seen once. A much more abundant neighbour one base away suggests this may be a read error. The chain has TRBV7-3 and TRBJ2-5; the D is unclear. Germline CDR1 reads SGHTA; CDR2 reads FQGTGA. This CDR3 is 15 amino acids long. Trimming stripped 2 bases from V and 3 bases from J, with 13 bases between. The CDR3 nucleotides read TGTGCCAGCAGCTTAGGTTGGTCGACCGAAGAGACCCAGTACTTC. Translation: CASSLGWSTEETQYF.

This clonotype was counted only a few times. V is TRBV5-4 and J is TRBJ2-5; D may be TRBD2 (6 bases). V dropped 5 bases and J dropped 5 bases, with 13 bases sitting between them. CDR3 length: 13 residues. Germline CDR1 and CDR2: SGHNT and YYREEE (reference sequence). This CDR3 is CASRRDAGETQYF. The CDR3 DNA reads TGTGCCAGCAGGCGGGACGCCGGGGAGACCCAGTACTTC.

Notes on this clonotype: One junction end disagrees with the germline gene, perhaps due to a read error. The rearrangement uses TRBV7-6 and TRBJ2-5; D gene ambiguous. Per germline, CDR1 SGHVS and CDR2 FNYEAQ. CDR3 size: 13 residues. CDR3 DNA: TGTGCCAGCAGCAGCAGGAGAGGAGACACCCAGTGCTTC. It specifies CASSSRRGDTQCF.

This clonotype was seen a few times. The junction departs from the called germline gene at one end, perhaps through a read error. The J gene is TRBJ2-7, the V gene TRBV10-3, with 9 positions matching TRBD2. The CDR3 sequence is 16 residues long. Germline CDR1 ENHRY, CDR2 SYGVKD. This CDR3 reads CAIGESAGGGTYEQYF. In nucleotides, the CDR3 is TGTGCCATCGGTGAGTCCGCGGGAGGGGGCACCTACGAGCAGTACTTC.

This clonotype came up many times. The rearrangement links TRBV29-1 to TRBJ2-3; D is uncertain. CDR1 and CDR2 (germline): SQVTM, ANQGSEA. The V end lost 6 bases, the J end lost 3 bases, and 7 bases lay between the germline ends. This CDR3 contains 11 residues. This CDR3 reads CSVGTTDTQYF. The CDR3, as DNA: TGCAGCGTGGGAACAACAGATACGCAGTATTTT.

This clonotype was seen many times. The V gene is TRBV7-9, the J gene TRBJ2-1, with 8 bases identical to TRBD2. The V and J ends lost 3 bases and 7 bases, in that order; junction bases with no gene match: 2. CDR1 and CDR2 from the germline V gene are SEHNR and FQNEAQ (reference sequence). There are 13 residues in the CDR3. The CDR3 nucleotides are TGTGCCAGCAGCTTCGGGAGGGGTAATGAGCAGTTCTTC. Residues: CASSFGRGNEQFF.

The J gene is TRBJ2-5, the V gene TRBV7-9; 7 bases are shared with TRBD2. V gave up 6 bases and J gave up 6 bases; unmatched junction bases: 13. This CDR3 is built from 15 residues. Germline CDR1 is SEHNR and CDR2 is FQNEAQ (reference sequence). CDR3 bases: TGTGCCAGCAGTTCGGCGGGCGGGAGTGTGCAGACCCAGTACTTC. Amino acids: CASSSAGGSVQTQYF.

This clonotype was seen ten or more times. This sequence joins TRBV20-1 and TRBJ2-3; D is undetermined. CDR1 and CDR2 from the germline V gene are DFQATT and SNEGSKA (reference sequence). The germline V and J ends were trimmed by 5 bases and 4 bases, with 10 bases remaining between them. This CDR3 is built from 12 residues. The CDR3 sequence: CSAWGTADTQYF. DNA for the CDR3: TGCAGTGCTTGGGGTACGGCAGATACGCAGTATTTT.